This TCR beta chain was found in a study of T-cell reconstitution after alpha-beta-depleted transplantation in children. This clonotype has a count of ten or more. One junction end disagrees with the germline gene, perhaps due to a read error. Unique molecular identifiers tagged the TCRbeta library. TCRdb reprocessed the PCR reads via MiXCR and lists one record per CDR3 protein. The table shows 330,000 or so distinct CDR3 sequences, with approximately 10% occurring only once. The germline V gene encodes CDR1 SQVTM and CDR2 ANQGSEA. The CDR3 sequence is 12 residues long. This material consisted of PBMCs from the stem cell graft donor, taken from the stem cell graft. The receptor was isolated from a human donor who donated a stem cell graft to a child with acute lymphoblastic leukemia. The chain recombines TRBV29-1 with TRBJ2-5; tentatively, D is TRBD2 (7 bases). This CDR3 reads CSVGRGGQGLNF. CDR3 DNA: TGCAGCGTTGGCCGGGGAGGGCAGGGGTTAAACTTC.